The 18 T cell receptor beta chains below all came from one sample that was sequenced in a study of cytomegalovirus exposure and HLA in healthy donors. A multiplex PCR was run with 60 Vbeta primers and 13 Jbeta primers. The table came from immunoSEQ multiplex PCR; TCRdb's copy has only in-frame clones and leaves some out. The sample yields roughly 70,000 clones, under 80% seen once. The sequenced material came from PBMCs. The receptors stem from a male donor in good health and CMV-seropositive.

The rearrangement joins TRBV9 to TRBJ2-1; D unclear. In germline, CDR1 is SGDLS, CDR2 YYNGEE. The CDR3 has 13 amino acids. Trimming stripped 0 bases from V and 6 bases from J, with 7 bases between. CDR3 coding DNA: TGTGCCAGCAGCGTAGGGGCAGGCAATGAGCAGTTCTTC. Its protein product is CASSVGAGNEQFF. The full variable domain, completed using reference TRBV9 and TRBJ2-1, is DSGVTQTPKHLITATGQRVTLRCSPRSGDLSVYWYQQSLDQGLQFLIQYYNGEERAKGNILERFSAQQFPDLHSELNLSSLELGDSALYFCASSVGAGNEQFFGPGTRLTVL.

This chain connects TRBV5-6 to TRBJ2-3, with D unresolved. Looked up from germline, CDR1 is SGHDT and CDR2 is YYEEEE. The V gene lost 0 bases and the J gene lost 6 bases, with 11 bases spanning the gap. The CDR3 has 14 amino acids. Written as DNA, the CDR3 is TGTGCCAGCAGCTTGGGCGGTCCAGCGGATACGCAGTATTTT. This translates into CASSLGGPADTQYF.

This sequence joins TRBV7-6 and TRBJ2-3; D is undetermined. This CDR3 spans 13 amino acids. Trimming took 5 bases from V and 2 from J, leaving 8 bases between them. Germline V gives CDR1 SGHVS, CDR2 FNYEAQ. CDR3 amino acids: CASSQRPTDTQYF. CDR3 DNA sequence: TGTGCCAGCAGCCAGCGCCCCACAGATACGCAGTATTTT.

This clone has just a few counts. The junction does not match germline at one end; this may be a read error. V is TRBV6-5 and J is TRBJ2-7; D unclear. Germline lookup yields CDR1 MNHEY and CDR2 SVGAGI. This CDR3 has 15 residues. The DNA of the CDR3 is TGTGCCAGCAGGTACTCCCCTGGTCGGGCCTACGAGCAGTACTTC. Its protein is CASRYSPGRAYEQYF.

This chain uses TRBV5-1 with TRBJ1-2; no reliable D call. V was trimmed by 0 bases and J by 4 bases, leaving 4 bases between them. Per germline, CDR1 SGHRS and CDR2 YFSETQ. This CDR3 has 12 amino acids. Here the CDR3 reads CASSLDSYGYTF. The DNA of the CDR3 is TGCGCCAGCAGCTTGGACAGCTATGGCTACACCTTC.

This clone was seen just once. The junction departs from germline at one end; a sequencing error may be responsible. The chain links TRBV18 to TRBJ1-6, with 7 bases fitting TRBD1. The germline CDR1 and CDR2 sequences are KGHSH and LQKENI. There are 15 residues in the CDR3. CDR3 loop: CASSAPGQRPSPLHF. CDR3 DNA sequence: TGTGCCAGCTCAGCACCGGGACAGCGGCCCTCACCCCTCCACTTT. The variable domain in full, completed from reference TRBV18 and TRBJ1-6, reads NAGVMQNPRHLVRRRGQEARLRCSPMKGHSHVYWYRQLPEEGLKFMVYLQKENIIDESGMPKERFSAEFPKEGPSILRIQQVVRGDSAAYFCASSAPGQRPSPLHFGNGTRLTVT.

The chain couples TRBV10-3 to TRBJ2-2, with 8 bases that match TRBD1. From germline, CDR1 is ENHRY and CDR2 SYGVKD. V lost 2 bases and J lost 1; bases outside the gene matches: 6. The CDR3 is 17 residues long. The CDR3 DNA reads TGTGCCATCAGTGAGGACGGGACAGGCAAGAACACCGGGGAGCTGTTTTTT. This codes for CAISEDGTGKNTGELFF.

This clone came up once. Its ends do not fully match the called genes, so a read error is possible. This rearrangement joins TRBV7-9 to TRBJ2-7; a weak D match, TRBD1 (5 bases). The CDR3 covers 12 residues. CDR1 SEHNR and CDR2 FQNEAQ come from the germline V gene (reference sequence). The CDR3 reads CSSSPTVYEQYF. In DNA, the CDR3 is TGTTCCAGCAGCCCGACAGTTTACGAGCAGTACTTC.

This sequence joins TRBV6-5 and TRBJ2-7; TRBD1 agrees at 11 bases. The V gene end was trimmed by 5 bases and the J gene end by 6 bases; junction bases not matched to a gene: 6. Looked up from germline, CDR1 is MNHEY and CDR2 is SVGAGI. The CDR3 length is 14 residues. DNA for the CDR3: TGTGCCAGCAGTACGGACAGGGGGCCGGGCGAGCAGTACTTC. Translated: CASSTDRGPGEQYF.

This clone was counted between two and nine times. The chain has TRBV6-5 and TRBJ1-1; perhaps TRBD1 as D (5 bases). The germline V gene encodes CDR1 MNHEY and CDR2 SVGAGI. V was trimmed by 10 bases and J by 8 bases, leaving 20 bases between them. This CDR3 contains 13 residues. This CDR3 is CAIERQNPIEAFF. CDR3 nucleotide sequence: TGTGCCATCGAGCGACAGAATCCTATCGAAGCTTTCTTT.

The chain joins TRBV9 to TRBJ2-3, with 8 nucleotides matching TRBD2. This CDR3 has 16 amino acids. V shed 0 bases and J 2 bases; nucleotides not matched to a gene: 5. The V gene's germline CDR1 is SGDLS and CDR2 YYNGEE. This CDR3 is CASSVVPGGITDTQYF. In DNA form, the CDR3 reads TGTGCCAGCAGCGTAGTTCCGGGGGGGATCACAGATACGCAGTATTTT.

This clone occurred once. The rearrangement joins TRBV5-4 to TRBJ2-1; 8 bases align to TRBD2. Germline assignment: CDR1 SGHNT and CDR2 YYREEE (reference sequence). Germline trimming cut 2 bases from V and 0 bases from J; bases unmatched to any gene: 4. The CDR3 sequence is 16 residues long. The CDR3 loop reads CASSFWGTSSYNEQFF. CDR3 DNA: TGTGCCAGCAGCTTTTGGGGGACTAGCTCCTACAATGAGCAGTTCTTC. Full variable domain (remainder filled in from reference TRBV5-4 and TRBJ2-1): ETGVTQSPTHLIKTRGQQVTLRCSSQSGHNTVSWYQQALGQGPQFIFQYYREEENGRGNFPPRFSGLQFPNYSSELNVNALELDDSALYLCASSFWGTSSYNEQFFGPGTRLTVL.

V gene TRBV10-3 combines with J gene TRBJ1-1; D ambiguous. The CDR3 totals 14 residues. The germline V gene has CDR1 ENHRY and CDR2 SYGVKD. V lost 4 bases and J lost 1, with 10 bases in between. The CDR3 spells CAISVTGPNTEAFF. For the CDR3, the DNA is TGTGCCATCAGTGTAACGGGTCCGAACACTGAAGCTTTCTTT.

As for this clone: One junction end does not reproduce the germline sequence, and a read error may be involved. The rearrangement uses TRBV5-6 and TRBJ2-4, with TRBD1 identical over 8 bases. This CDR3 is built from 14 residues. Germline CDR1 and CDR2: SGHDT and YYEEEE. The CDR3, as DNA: TGTGCCAGCAGCTTGAGGCAGGGGGCCGGTTCTCGGCACTTC. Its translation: CASSLRQGAGSRHF.

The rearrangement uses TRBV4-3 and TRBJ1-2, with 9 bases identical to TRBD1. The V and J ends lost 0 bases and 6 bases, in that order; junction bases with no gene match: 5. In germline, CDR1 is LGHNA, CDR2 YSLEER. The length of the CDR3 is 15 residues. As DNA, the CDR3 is TGCGCCAGCAGCCAAGAATCTAACAGGGGGCATGGCTACACCTTC. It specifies CASSQESNRGHGYTF.

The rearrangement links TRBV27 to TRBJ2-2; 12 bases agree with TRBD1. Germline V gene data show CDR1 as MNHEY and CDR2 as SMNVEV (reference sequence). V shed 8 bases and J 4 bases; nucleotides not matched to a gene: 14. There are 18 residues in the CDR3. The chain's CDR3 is CASRNIRDRGRGTGELFF. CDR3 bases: TGTGCCAGCCGCAACATCCGGGACAGGGGGCGCGGCACCGGGGAGCTGTTTTTT.

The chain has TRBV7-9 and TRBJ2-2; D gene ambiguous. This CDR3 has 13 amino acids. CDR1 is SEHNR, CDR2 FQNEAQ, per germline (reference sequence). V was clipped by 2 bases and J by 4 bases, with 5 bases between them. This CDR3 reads CASSLLSTGELFF. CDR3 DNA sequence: TGTGCCAGCAGCTTACTGAGCACCGGGGAGCTGTTTTTT.

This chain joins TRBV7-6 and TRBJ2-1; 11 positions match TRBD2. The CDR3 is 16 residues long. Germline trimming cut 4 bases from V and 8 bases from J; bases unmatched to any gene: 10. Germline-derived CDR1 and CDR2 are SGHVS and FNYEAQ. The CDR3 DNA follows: TGTGCCAGCAGCTCACTAGCGGGGGCCTTAAGCCATGAGCAGTTCTTC. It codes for CASSSLAGALSHEQFF. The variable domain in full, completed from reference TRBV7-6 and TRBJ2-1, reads GAGVSQSPRYKVTKRGQDVALRCDPISGHVSLYWYRQALGQGPEFLTYFNYEAQQDKSGLPNDRFSAERPEGSISTLTIQRTEQRDSAMYRCASSSLAGALSHEQFFGPGTRLTVL.